A single sample is the source of the 17 T cell receptor beta chains below, sequenced in a study of blood T cell repertoires in COVID-19. TCRdb's table, derived via immunoSEQ multiplex PCR, lists solely in-frame clones and lacks some. The sample shows more than 55,000 clones, 76% of them seen only once. The sample consisted of peripheral blood. All receptors come from a woman aged 50 to 60 with active or convalescent COVID-19.

The J gene is TRBJ2-3, the V gene TRBV29-1, with 10 positions matching TRBD1. In germline, CDR1 is SQVTM, CDR2 ANQGSEA. The CDR3 has 17 amino acids. V was pared by 0 bases and J by 0 bases, with 6 bases of the junction left unmatched. CDR3 sequence (DNA): TGCAGCGTTGAAGATAGTGGACAGGGGGGAAGCACAGATACGCAGTATTTT. Translation: CSVEDSGQGGSTDTQYF.

The chain combines TRBV19 with TRBJ1-2; D is perhaps TRBD1 (5 bases). The CDR3 loop spans 15 amino acids. The V end lost 0 bases, the J end lost 9 bases, and 17 bases lay between the germline ends. Looked up from germline, CDR1 is LNHDA and CDR2 is SQIVND (reference sequence). The CDR3 is CASSIDLAGGGSYTF. The CDR3 bases are TGTGCCAGTAGTATAGACCTCGCCGGCGGGGGAAGCTACACCTTC.

The rearrangement uses TRBV19 and TRBJ1-4; 7 nucleotides agree with TRBD1. Unmatched junction bases numbered 12, after V lost 4 bases and J lost 7 bases. The CDR3 runs 16 residues. Germline V gene lookup returns CDR1 LNHDA and CDR2 SQIVND (reference sequence). CDR3 sequence: CASSRSAGGLVEKLFF. As DNA, the CDR3 is TGTGCCAGTAGTAGATCGGCAGGGGGTCTGGTTGAAAAACTGTTTTTT.

The chain has TRBV19 and TRBJ2-1, with 14 bases matching TRBD2. Germline values: CDR1 LNHDA, CDR2 SQIVND (reference sequence). This CDR3 spans 16 amino acids. J gave up 7 bases and V 3 bases, and 5 bases lay outside the gene matches. CDR3 amino acids: CASSIGTSGRINEQFF. DNA of the CDR3: TGTGCCAGTAGTATCGGGACTAGCGGGAGAATAAATGAGCAGTTCTTC.

This clone was detected once. The CDR3 DNA reads TGTGCCAGCAGAAGACTCCTCGGGACAGGGGAAACTGAAGCTTTCTTT. Encoded protein: CASRRLLGTGETEAFF. The chain carries TRBV7-9 and TRBJ1-1; 10 bases line up with TRBD1. The CDR3 extends over 16 amino acids. The germline CDR1 and CDR2 sequences are SEHNR and FQNEAQ (reference sequence). The trim removed 6 bases at V and 5 bases at J, leaving 12 bases unmatched. Full variable domain (remainder filled in from reference TRBV7-9 and TRBJ1-1): DTGVSQNPRHKITKRGQNVTFRCDPISEHNRLYWYRQTLGQGPEFLTYFQNEAQLEKSRLLSDRFSAERPKGSFSTLEIQRTEQGDSAMYLCASRRLLGTGETEAFFGQGTRLTVV.

The rearrangement links TRBV2 to TRBJ2-7; 7 bases match TRBD2. Losses at the gene ends were 8 bases for V and 0 bases for J; bases not matched to a gene: 10. The CDR3 is 15 residues long. Germline V lookup: CDR1 SNHLY, CDR2 FYNNEI. The CDR3 loop is CASSYSGLNSYEQYF. CDR3 in DNA: TGTGCCAGCTCTTATAGCGGGCTGAACTCCTACGAGCAGTACTTC.

This rearrangement joins TRBV25-1 to TRBJ2-2, with D maybe TRBD1 (6 bases). V lost 7 bases and J 6 bases, leaving 9 bases between the germline ends. Germline V gives CDR1 MGHDK, CDR2 SYGVNS. This CDR3 spans 12 amino acids. In DNA form, the CDR3 reads TGTGCCAGCAACAGGGAACCCGGGGAGCTGTTTTTT. It is translated as CASNREPGELFF.

This clone was seen only once. The J gene is TRBJ2-3, the V gene TRBV6-5; 11 bases are a match to TRBD2. This CDR3 has 15 residues. CDR1 is MNHEY and CDR2 is SVGAGI in the germline V gene. V dropped 4 bases and J dropped 4; count of bases not matched to a gene: 4. In nucleotides, the CDR3 is TGTGCCAGCAGTTCCATAGCGGGAGGGCCAGATACGCAGTATTTT. Amino acids: CASSSIAGGPDTQYF.

This clone was seen a few times. The V call is TRBV19, the J call TRBJ1-1; D may be TRBD1 (5 bases). Germline CDR1 reads LNHDA; CDR2 reads SQIVND (reference sequence). The CDR3 contains 16 residues. V shed 5 bases and J shed 4 bases, with 20 bases lying between them. The CDR3 reads CASSGRYGGETTEAFF. The CDR3 DNA sequence: TGTGCCAGTAGTGGCCGGTATGGGGGGGAAACCACTGAAGCTTTCTTT.

The chain links TRBV20-1 to TRBJ2-1, with 10 bases lining up with TRBD2. Looked up from germline, CDR1 is DFQATT and CDR2 is SNEGSKA (reference sequence). V shed 3 bases and J 5 bases; nucleotides not matched to a gene: 7. The CDR3 sequence is 15 residues long. The CDR3 DNA follows: TGCAGTGCTAGTCCCGGGACTAGCGCCAACAATGAGCAGTTCTTC. Protein product: CSASPGTSANNEQFF.

This sequence joins TRBV5-1 and TRBJ1-2, with TRBD1 identical over 10 bases. V shed 7 bases and J 3 bases; nucleotides not matched to a gene: 3. CDR1 and CDR2 from the germline V gene are SGHRS and YFSETQ. This CDR3 contains 13 residues. Here the CDR3 DNA reads TGCGCCAGCGGGACAGGGGATGACTATGGCTACACCTTC. Translated: CASGTGDDYGYTF.

The chain joins TRBV7-9 to TRBJ1-2; D may be TRBD1 (5 bases). CDR3 length: 16 amino acids. Trimming cost V 5 bases and J 0 bases, with 16 bases left between them. Looked up from germline, CDR1 is SEHNR and CDR2 is FQNEAQ (reference sequence). The CDR3 region is CASSPPGAAANYGYTF. CDR3 DNA: TGTGCCAGCAGCCCCCCTGGGGCGGCCGCTAACTATGGCTACACCTTC.

The chain's CDR3 is CASSVRFNTEAFF. The CDR3, as DNA: TGTGCCAGCAGCGTTAGATTTAACACTGAAGCTTTCTTT. The genes are TRBV5-4 and TRBJ1-1; no clear D. Germline CDR1 is SGHNT and CDR2 is YYREEE (reference sequence). V was cut by 4 bases and J by 2 bases, with 9 bases left in between. This CDR3 is 13 amino acids long.

This chain uses TRBV30 with TRBJ1-2, with 8 bases that match TRBD1. V was pared by 2 bases and J by 7 bases, with 6 bases of the junction left unmatched. The CDR3 extends over 13 amino acids. From germline, CDR1 is GTSNPN and CDR2 SVGIG (reference sequence). CDR3 DNA: TGTGCCTGGAGTTTAGACAGGGGTGGTGGCTACACCTTC. This translates into CAWSLDRGGGYTF.

The chain uses TRBV6-1 and TRBJ2-2, with TRBD2 matching over 10 bases. The CDR3 extends over 17 amino acids. Germline V CDR1 and CDR2: MNHNS, SASEGT. The J segment lost 8 bases and the V segment lost 4 bases, leaving 13 bases of the junction unmatched. CDR3 in DNA: TGTGCCAGCAGTGCCCGGCGAGCGGGAGGGCCCTTAGGGGAGCTGTTTTTT. Protein sequence: CASSARRAGGPLGELFF.

Only one count was recorded for this clone. This chain joins TRBV5-1 and TRBJ1-3, with 7 bases identical to TRBD1. CDR1 and CDR2 from the germline V gene are SGHRS and YFSETQ. The CDR3 contains 12 residues. V lost 2 bases and J lost 8; bases outside the gene matches: 1. CDR3 region: CASSLGQDTIYF. The CDR3 region has the DNA TGCGCCAGCAGCTTAGGACAGGACACCATATATTTT.

This rearrangement joins TRBV10-1 to TRBJ2-3; TRBD2 is a possible D gene (6 bases). Germline CDR1 and CDR2: WNHNN and SYGVQD (reference sequence). There are 17 residues in the CDR3. Trimming removed 0 bases from V and 5 bases from J, with 18 bases in between. CDR3 sequence (DNA): TGCGCCAGCAGTGAGTCAGGTTTCGGGGGAGATGTAGATACGCAGTATTTT. Protein product: CASSESGFGGDVDTQYF.